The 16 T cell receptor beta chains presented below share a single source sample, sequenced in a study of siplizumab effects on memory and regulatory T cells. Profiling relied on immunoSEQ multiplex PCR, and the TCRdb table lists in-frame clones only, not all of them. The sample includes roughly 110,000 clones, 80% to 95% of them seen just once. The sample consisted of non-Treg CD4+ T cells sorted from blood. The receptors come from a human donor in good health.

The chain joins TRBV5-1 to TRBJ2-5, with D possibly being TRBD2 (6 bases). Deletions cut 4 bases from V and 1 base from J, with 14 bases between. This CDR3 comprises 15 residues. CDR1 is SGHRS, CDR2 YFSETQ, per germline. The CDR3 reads CASSPRGTFQETQYF. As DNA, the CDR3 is TGCGCCAGCAGCCCCCGCGGGACTTTCCAAGAGACCCAGTACTTC. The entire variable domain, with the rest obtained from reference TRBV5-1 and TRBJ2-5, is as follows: KAGVTQTPRYLIKTRGQQVTLSCSPISGHRSVSWYQQTPGQGLQFLFEYFSETQRNKGNFPGRFSGRQFSNSRSEMNVSTLELGDSALYLCASSPRGTFQETQYFGPGTRLLVL.

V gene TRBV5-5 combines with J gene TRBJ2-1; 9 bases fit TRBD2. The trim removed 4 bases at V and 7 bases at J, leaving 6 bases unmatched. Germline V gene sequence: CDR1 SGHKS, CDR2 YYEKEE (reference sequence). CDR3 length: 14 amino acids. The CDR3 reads CASSIQTSGNEQFF. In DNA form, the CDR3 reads TGTGCCAGCAGCATCCAGACTAGCGGTAATGAGCAGTTCTTC.

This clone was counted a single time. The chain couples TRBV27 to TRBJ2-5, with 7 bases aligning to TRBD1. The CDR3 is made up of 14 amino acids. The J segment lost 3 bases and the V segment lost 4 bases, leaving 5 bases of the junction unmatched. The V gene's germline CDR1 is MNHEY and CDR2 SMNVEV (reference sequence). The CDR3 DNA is TGTGCCAGCAGTTACGACGGGACAGAAGAGACCCAGTACTTC. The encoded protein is CASSYDGTEETQYF.

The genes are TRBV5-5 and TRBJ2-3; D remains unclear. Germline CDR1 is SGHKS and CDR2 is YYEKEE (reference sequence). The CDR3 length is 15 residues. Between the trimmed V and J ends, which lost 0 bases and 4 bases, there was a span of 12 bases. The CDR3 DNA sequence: TGTGCCAGCAGCTTGGCGGCAGGCTTTTCAGATACGCAGTATTTT. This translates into CASSLAAGFSDTQYF.

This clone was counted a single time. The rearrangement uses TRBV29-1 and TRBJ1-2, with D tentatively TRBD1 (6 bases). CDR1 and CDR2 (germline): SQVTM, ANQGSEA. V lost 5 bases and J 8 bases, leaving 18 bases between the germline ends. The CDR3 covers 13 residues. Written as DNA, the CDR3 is TGCAGCGTTTACGGGGGGGGCCTGCAGGGCTACACCTTC. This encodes CSVYGGGLQGYTF.

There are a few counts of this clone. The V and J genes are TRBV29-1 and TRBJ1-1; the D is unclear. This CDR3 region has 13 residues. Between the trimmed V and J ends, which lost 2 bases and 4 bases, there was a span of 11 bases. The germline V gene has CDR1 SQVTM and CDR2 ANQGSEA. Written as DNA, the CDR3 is TGCAGCGTTGAACTGACGGACTTCACTGAAGCTTTCTTT. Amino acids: CSVELTDFTEAFF.

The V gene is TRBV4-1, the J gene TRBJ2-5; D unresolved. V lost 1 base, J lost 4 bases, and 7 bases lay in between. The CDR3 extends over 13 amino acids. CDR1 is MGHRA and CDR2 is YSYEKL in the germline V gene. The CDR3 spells CASSQGYAETQYF. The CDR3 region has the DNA TGCGCCAGCAGCCAAGGGTACGCAGAGACCCAGTACTTC.

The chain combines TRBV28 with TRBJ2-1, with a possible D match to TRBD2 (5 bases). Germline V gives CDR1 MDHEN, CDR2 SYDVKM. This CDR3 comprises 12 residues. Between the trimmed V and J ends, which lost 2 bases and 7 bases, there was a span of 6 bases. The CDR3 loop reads CASSLRGNEQFF. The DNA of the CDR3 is TGTGCCAGCAGTTTACGGGGAAATGAGCAGTTCTTC.

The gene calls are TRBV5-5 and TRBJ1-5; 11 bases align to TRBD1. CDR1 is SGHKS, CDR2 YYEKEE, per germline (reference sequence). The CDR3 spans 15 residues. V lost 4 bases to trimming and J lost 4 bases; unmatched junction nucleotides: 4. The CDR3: CASSPGQGVNQPQHF. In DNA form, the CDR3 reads TGTGCCAGCAGCCCGGGACAGGGGGTAAATCAGCCCCAGCATTTT.

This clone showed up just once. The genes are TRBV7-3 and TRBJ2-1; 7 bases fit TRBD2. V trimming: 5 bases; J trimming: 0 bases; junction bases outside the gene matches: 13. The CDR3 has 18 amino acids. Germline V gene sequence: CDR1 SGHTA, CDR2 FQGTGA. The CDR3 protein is CASSPGDGWTSSYNEQFF. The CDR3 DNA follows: TGTGCCAGCAGCCCCGGGGACGGTTGGACTAGCTCCTACAATGAGCAGTTCTTC.

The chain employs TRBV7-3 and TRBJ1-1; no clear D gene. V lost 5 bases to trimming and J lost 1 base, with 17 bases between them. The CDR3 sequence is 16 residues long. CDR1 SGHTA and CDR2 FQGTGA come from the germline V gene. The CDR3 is CASSPQGTVGNTEAFF. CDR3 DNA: TGTGCCAGCAGCCCCCAAGGAACTGTGGGGAACACTGAAGCTTTCTTT.

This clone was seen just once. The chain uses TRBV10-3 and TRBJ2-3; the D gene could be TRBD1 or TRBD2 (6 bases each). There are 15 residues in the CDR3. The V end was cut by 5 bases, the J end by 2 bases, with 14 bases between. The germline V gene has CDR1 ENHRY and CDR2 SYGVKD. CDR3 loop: CAISPGASHTDTQYF. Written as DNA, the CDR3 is TGTGCCATCAGTCCGGGGGCCTCCCACACAGATACGCAGTATTTT.

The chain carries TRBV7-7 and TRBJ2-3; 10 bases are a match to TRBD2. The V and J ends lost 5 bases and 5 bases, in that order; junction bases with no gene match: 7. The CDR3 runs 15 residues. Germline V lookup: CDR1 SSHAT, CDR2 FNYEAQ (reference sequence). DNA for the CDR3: TGTGCCAGCAGCCAGGGGCGGACTAGCGGAGATACGCAGTATTTT. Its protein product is CASSQGRTSGDTQYF.

The CDR3 here is CAIKGTGSYEQYF. The CDR3 nucleotides read TGTGCCATCAAGGGCACGGGAAGCTACGAGCAGTACTTC. The chain couples TRBV10-3 to TRBJ2-7, with D possibly matching TRBD2 (5 bases). There are 13 residues in the CDR3. The V gene's germline CDR1 is ENHRY and CDR2 SYGVKD. V dropped 7 bases and J dropped 3 bases, with 13 bases sitting between them.

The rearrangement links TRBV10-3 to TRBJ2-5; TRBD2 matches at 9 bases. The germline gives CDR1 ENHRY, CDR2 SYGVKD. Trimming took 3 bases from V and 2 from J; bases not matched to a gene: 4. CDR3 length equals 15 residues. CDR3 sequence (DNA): TGTGCCATCAGTGACCCTAGCGGGGTTCAAGAGACCCAGTACTTC. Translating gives CAISDPSGVQETQYF.

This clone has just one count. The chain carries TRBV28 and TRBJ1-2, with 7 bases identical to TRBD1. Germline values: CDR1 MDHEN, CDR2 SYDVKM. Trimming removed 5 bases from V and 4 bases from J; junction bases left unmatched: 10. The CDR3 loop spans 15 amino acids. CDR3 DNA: TGTGCCAGCAGTCGACAGGGTTTAGAGTCCTATGGCTACACCTTC. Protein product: CASSRQGLESYGYTF.